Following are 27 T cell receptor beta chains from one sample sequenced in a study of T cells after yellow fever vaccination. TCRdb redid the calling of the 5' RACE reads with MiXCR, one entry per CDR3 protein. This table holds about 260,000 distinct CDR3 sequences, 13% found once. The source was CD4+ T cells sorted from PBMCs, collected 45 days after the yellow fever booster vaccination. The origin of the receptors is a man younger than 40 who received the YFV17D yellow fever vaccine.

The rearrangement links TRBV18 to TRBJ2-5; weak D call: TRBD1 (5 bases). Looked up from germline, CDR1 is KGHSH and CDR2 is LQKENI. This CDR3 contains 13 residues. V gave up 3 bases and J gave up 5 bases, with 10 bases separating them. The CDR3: CASSPRELETQYF. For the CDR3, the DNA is TGTGCCAGCTCACCCAGGGAACTGGAGACCCAGTACTTC.

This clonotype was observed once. CDR3 residues: CASSSRRELYNEQFF. Written as DNA, the CDR3 is TGTGCCAGCAGCTCACGGCGGGAGTTGTACAATGAGCAGTTCTTC. The chain recombines TRBV7-2 with TRBJ2-1; 7 nucleotides line up with TRBD2. Germline loops: CDR1 SGHTA, CDR2 FQGNSA. The CDR3 length is 15 residues. J was trimmed by 4 bases and V by 4 bases; bases with no gene match: 7.

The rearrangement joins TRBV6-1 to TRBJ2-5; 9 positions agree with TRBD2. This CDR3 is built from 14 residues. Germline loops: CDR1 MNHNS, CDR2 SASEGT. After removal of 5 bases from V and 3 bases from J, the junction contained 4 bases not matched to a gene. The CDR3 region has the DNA TGTGCCAGCAGTCCTCGCGGGAGGGAAGAGACCCAGTACTTC. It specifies CASSPRGREETQYF.

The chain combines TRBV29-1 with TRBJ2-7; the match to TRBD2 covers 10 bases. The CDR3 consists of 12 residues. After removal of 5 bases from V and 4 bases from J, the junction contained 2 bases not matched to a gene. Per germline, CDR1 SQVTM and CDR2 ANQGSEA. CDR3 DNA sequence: TGCAGCGTTTTAGCGGGAGGATACGAGCAGTACTTC. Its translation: CSVLAGGYEQYF.

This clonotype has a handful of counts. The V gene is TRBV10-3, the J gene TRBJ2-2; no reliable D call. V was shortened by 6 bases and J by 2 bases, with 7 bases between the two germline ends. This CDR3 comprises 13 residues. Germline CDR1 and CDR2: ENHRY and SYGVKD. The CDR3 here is CAIRALNTGELFF. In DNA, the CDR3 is TGTGCCATCAGGGCTCTTAACACCGGGGAGCTGTTTTTT.

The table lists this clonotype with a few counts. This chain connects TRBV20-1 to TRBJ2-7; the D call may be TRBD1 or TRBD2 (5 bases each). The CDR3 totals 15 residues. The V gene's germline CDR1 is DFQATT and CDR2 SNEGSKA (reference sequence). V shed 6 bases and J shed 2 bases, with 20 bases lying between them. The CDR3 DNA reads TGCAGTGCGAGGGGCCTTGGACAAGCACCCTACGAGCAGTACTTC. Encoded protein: CSARGLGQAPYEQYF.

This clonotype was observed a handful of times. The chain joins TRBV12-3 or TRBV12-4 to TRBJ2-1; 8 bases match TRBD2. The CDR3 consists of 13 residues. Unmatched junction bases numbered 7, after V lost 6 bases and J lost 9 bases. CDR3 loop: CASSNGLAGEQFF. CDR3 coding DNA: TGTGCCAGCAGCAATGGACTAGCCGGTGAGCAGTTCTTC.

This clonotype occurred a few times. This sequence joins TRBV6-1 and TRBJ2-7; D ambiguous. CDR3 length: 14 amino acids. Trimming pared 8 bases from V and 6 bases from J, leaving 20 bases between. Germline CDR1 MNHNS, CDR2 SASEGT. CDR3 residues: CASRKGLSSSEQYF. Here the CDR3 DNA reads TGTGCCAGCCGTAAGGGCCTGAGTTCTTCCGAGCAGTACTTC.

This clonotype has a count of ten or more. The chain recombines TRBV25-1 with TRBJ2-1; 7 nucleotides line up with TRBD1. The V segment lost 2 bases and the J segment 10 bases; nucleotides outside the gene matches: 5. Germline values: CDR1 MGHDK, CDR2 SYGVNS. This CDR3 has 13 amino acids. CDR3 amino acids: CASSEQQGQEQFF. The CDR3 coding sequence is TGTGCCAGCAGTGAACAACAGGGGCAGGAGCAGTTCTTC.

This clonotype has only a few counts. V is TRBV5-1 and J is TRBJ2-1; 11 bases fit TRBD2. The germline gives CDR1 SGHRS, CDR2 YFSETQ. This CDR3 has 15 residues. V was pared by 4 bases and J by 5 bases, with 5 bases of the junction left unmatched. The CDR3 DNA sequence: TGCGCCAGCAGCGAAAGACTAGCGGGACACAATGAGCAGTTCTTC. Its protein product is CASSERLAGHNEQFF.

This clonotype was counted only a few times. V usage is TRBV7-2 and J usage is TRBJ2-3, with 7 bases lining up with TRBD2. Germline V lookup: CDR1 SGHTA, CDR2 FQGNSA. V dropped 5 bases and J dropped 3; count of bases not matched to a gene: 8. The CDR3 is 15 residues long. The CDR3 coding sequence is TGTGCCAGCAGCGCACAAAGCGGGGCTACAGATACGCAGTATTTT. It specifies CASSAQSGATDTQYF.

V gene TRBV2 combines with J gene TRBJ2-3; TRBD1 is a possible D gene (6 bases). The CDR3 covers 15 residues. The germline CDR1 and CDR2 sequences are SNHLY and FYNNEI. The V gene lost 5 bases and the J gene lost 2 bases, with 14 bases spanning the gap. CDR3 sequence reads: CASSWDTQVTDTQYF. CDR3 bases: TGTGCCAGCAGTTGGGACACTCAAGTCACAGATACGCAGTATTTT.

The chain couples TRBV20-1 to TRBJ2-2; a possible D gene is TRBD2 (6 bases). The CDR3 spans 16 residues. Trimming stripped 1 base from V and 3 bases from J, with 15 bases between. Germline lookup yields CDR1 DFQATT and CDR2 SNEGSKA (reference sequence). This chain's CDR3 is CSARGPPGEDTGELFF. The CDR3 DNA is TGCAGTGCTAGAGGTCCCCCGGGAGAGGACACCGGGGAGCTGTTTTTT.

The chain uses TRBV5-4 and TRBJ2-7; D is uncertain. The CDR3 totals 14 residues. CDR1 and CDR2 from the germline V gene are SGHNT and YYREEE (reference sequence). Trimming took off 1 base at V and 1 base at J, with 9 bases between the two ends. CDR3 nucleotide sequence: TGTGCCAGCAGCTTGACGGATCCTTCCTACGAGCAGTACTTC. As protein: CASSLTDPSYEQYF.

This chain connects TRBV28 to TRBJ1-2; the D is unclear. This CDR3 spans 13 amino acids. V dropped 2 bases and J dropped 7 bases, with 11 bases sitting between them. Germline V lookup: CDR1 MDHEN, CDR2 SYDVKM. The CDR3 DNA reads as TGTGCCAGCAGTTTACCGGGGTCCGGTGGCTACACCTTC. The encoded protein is CASSLPGSGGYTF.

The CDR3 is CASSLTRGTYNEQFF. As DNA, the CDR3 is TGCGCCAGCAGCCTCACCAGGGGGACCTACAATGAGCAGTTCTTC. The chain joins TRBV5-1 to TRBJ2-1; 7 bases align to TRBD1. Germline CDR1 reads SGHRS; CDR2 reads YFSETQ. V lost 4 bases and J lost 2; bases outside the gene matches: 6. This CDR3 region has 15 residues.

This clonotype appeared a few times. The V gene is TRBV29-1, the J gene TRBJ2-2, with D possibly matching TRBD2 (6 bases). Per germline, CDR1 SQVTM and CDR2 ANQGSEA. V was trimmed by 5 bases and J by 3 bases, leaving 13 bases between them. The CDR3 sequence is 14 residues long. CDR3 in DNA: TGCAGCGTTTATCGAGGCGGGGACACCGGGGAGCTGTTTTTT. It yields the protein CSVYRGGDTGELFF.

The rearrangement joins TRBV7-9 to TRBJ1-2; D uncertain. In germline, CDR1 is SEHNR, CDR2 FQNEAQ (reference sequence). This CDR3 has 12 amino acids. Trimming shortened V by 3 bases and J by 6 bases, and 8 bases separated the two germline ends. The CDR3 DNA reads TGTGCCAGCAGCTTCACTGGGGATGGCTACACCTTC. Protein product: CASSFTGDGYTF.

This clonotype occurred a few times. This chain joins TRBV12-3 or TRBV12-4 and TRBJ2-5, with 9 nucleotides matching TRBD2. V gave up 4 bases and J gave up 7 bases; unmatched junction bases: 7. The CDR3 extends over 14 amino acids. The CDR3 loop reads CASSSPEREVTQYF. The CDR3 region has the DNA TGTGCCAGCAGTTCCCCGGAGCGGGAGGTGACCCAGTACTTC.

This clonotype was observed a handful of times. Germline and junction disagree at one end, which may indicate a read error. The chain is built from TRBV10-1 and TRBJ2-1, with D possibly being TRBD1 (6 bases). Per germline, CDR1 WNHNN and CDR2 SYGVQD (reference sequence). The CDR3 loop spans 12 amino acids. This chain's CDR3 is CASSETGTPLLF. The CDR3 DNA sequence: TGCGCCAGCAGTGAAACCGGGACACCGCTCCTCTTC.

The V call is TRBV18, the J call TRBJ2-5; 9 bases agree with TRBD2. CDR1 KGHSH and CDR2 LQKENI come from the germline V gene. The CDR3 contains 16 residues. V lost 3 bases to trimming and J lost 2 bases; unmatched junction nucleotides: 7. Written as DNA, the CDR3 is TGTGCCAGCTCACCGACGACTAGCGGAACTCAAGAGACCCAGTACTTC. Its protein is CASSPTTSGTQETQYF.

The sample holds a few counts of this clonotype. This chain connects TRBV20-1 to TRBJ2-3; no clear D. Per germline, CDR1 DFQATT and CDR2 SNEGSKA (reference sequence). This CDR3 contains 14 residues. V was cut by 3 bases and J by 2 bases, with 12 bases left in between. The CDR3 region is CSASALPATDTQYF. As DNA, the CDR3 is TGCAGTGCTAGCGCGTTACCCGCCACAGATACGCAGTATTTT.

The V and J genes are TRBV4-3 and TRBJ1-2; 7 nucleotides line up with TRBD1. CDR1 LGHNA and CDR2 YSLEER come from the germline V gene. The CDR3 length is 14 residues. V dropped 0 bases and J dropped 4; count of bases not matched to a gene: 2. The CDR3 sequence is CASSQETGSYGYTF. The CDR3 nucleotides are TGCGCCAGCAGCCAAGAGACAGGGAGCTATGGCTACACCTTC.

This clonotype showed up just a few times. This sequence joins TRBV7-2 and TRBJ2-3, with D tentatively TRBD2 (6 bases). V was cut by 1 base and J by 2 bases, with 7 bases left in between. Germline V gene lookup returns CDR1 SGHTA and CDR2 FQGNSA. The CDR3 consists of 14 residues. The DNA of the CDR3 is TGTGCCAGCAGCTTAGGGGGGGACACAGATACGCAGTATTTT. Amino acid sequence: CASSLGGDTDTQYF.

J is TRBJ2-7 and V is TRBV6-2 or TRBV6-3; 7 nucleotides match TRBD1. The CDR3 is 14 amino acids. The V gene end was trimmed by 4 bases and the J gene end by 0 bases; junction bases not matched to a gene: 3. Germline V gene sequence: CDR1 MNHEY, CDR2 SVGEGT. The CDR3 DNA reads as TGTGCCAGCAGTTTACAGGGGTTCTCCTACGAGCAGTACTTC. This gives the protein CASSLQGFSYEQYF.

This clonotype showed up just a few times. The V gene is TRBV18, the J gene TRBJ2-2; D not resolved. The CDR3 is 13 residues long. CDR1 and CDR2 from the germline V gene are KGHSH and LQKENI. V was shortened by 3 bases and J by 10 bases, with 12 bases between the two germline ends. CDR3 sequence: CASSPGRLAELFF. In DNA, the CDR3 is TGTGCCAGCTCACCGGGAAGGTTGGCGGAGCTGTTTTTT.

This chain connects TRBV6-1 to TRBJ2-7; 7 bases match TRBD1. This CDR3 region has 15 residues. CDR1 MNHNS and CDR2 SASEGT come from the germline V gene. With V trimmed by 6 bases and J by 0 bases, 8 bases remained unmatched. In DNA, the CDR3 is TGTGCCAGCAGCGGACAGGTTGCTTACTCCTACGAGCAGTACTTC. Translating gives CASSGQVAYSYEQYF.